This T cell receptor (beta chain) was identified in a study of cytomegalovirus exposure and HLA in healthy donors. The germline V and J ends were trimmed by 3 bases and 7 bases, with 16 bases remaining between them. Germline assignment: CDR1 MNHNS and CDR2 SASEGT. The CDR3 is 15 residues long. The donors (healthy individuals) were bone marrow donors. Findings and limits, study-wide: Per a later analysis, HLA-associated TCR beta chains showed more clonal expansion than other, equally common TCR beta chains.

Primers: 60 Vbeta forward and 13 Jbeta reverse. Clones were read by immunoSEQ multiplex PCR, and TCRdb kept only the in-frame ones, dropping some. The repertoire has around 140,000 clones, around four fifths of them found once; the top ten carry less than 2%. A remark on this clone: No antigen is known for it.

The rearrangement uses TRBV6-1 and TRBJ2-1; weak D call: TRBD2 (5 bases). The specimen sequenced was PBMCs. This receptor was taken from a man aged 35-49 years in good health and CMV-seronegative. The CDR3 protein is CASSDEDSRWNEQFF. As DNA, the CDR3 is TGTGCCAGCAGTGACGAGGACTCTCGATGGAATGAGCAGTTCTTC.